A selection of T cell receptor beta chains follows, all from one sample in a study of T-cell reconstitution after alpha-beta-depleted transplantation in children. TCRdb redid the calling of the PCR reads with MiXCR, one entry per CDR3 protein. The sample contains about 480,000 distinct CDR3 sequences, around 13% of which appear only once. Here the sequenced sample was PBMCs from the stem cell graft donor, taken from the stem cell graft. All receptors derive from a human donor who donated a stem cell graft to a child with combined immunodeficiency. CDR3s include the opening cysteine and the closing phenylalanine or tryptophan. A D gene is named only where the DNA matches it firmly. Size values are once, few and many counts, or a class for expanded clones, and some rows have none.

TRBV15,TRBD1,TRBJ1-5,-,CATSRARDRANQPQHF,TGTGCCACCAGCAGAGCCCGGGACAGGGCCAATCAGCCCCAGCATTTT
TRBV15,-,TRBJ2-5,-,CATSRGTDQETQYF,TGTGCCACCAGCAGAGGGACAGACCAAGAGACCCAGTACTTC
TRBV12-3/TRBV12-4,TRBD1,TRBJ2-5,many,CASSLIRTGETQYF,TGTGCCAGCAGTTTAATAAGGACAGGGGAGACCCAGTACTTC
TRBV12-3/TRBV12-4,TRBD2,TRBJ2-1,many,CASRTLAERISYNEQFF,TGTGCCAGCAGAACCCTAGCGGAGAGGATCAGCTACAATGAGCAGTTCTTC
TRBV28,-,TRBJ2-7,-,CASSPRADSYEQYF,TGTGCCAGCAGTCCAAGAGCGGACTCCTACGAGCAGTACTTC
TRBV12-3/TRBV12-4,-,TRBJ2-1,many,CASSSSLEQFF,TGTGCCAGCAGTTCGTCCCTTGAGCAGTTCTTC
TRBV29-1,-,TRBJ2-3,many,CSVAISGGTDTQYF,TGCAGCGTTGCTATTTCCGGGGGCACAGATACGCAGTATTTT
TRBV6-2/TRBV6-3,TRBD2,TRBJ2-3,few,CASSLGTSGGIVDTQYF,TGTGCCAGCAGCCTCGGGACTAGCGGGGGTATAGTAGATACGCAGTATTTT
TRBV7-8,TRBD2,TRBJ2-7,-,CASSPTSGGYEQYF,TGTGCCAGCAGCCCTACTAGCGGGGGCTACGAGCAGTACTTC
TRBV12-1,-,TRBJ1-1,few,CASSPGPPEGGTEAFF,TGTGCCAGCAGCCCAGGCCCCCCCGAGGGAGGAACTGAAGCTTTCTTT
TRBV7-3,-,TRBJ2-2,-,CASSFLRASDTGELFF,TGTGCCAGCAGCTTCCTCAGGGCCTCCGACACCGGGGAGCTGTTTTTT
TRBV5-6,-,TRBJ2-1,many,CASSLGTYGEQFF,TGTGCCAGCAGCTTGGGAACCTATGGTGAGCAGTTCTTC
TRBV19,TRBD1,TRBJ2-1,-,CASSWGQYNEQFF,TGTGCCAGTAGTTGGGGACAGTACAATGAGCAGTTCTTC
TRBV7-2,TRBD1,TRBJ2-1,-,CASSMPGTGTLNEQFF,TGTGCCAGCAGCATGCCCGGGACAGGGACGCTCAATGAGCAGTTCTTC
TRBV5-6,TRBD2,TRBJ2-1,few,CASSLERGGNEQFF,TGTGCCAGCAGCTTGGAGCGGGGGGGCAATGAGCAGTTCTTC
TRBV9,TRBD2,TRBJ2-5,few,CASSDGTSERETQYF,TGTGCCAGCAGCGACGGGACTAGCGAACGGGAGACCCAGTACTTC
TRBV10-3,-,TRBJ1-2,few,CAISESASWGSDNYGYTF,TGTGCCATCAGTGAGTCGGCTTCTTGGGGCAGTGATAACTATGGCTACACCTTC
TRBV29-1,-,TRBJ2-7,-,CSVLGPAYEQYF,TGCAGCGTTTTGGGACCCGCTTACGAGCAGTACTTC
TRBV10-3,-,TRBJ1-2,-,CAISEGYPTASNYGYTF,TGTGCCATCAGTGAGGGGTACCCCACAGCGAGTAACTATGGCTACACCTTC
TRBV12-3/TRBV12-4,-,TRBJ2-7,few,CASSPVDGRYYEQYF,TGTGCCAGCAGTCCCGTTGACGGACGATACTACGAGCAGTACTTC
TRBV7-2,TRBD2,TRBJ2-1,few,CASSRMGLEVGYNEQFF,TGTGCCAGCAGCCGCATGGGACTAGAAGTGGGCTACAATGAGCAGTTCTTC
TRBV5-6,-,TRBJ1-5,-,CASSLSIRNQPQHF,TGTGCCAGCAGCTTGTCTATTAGGAATCAGCCCCAGCATTTT
TRBV7-2,-,TRBJ2-3,-,CASSPMTVSTDTQYF,TGTGCCAGCAGCCCTATGACAGTAAGCACAGATACGCAGTATTTT
TRBV15,-,TRBJ2-2,-,CATSRKRRGDGELFF,TGTGCCACCAGCAGAAAGCGACGGGGCGACGGGGAGCTGTTTTTT
TRBV29-1,TRBD2,TRBJ2-2,-,CSAGSGGRDGELFF,TGCAGCGCCGGGTCTGGAGGGAGGGACGGGGAGCTGTTTTTT
TRBV7-2,TRBD2,TRBJ2-7,few,CASSSIGTSGRAEQYF,TGTGCCAGCAGCTCTATAGGGACTAGCGGGAGGGCCGAGCAGTACTTC
TRBV28,-,TRBJ2-7,-,CASSFDGGEQYF,TGTGCCAGCAGTTTCGACGGGGGCGAGCAGTACTTC
TRBV11-2,-,TRBJ2-7,few,CASSPGLPEQYF,TGTGCCAGCAGCCCGGGCCTTCCCGAGCAGTACTTC
TRBV29-1,-,TRBJ1-1,-,CSVEGRLNTEAFF,TGCAGCGTTGAAGGACGGTTGAACACTGAAGCTTTCTTT
TRBV4-3,-,TRBJ1-5,many,CASSPGPVGRSNQPQHF,TGCGCCAGCAGCCCTGGGCCGGTTGGTCGGAGCAATCAGCCCCAGCATTTT
TRBV5-1,TRBD1,TRBJ2-5,many,CASSLDDRVQETQYF,TGCGCCAGCAGCTTGGATGACAGGGTCCAAGAGACCCAGTACTTC
TRBV12-3/TRBV12-4,-,TRBJ2-1,-,CASSFRPGEDEQFF,TGTGCCAGCAGTTTCCGGCCAGGGGAGGATGAGCAGTTCTTC
TRBV4-3,-,TRBJ2-1,few,CASSQVGGVSSYNEQFF,TGCGCCAGCAGCCAAGTGGGGGGAGTAAGCTCCTACAATGAGCAGTTCTTC
TRBV6-2/TRBV6-3,-,TRBJ2-6,once,CASSYSGGGLNPWADVLTF,TGTGCCAGCAGTTACTCGGGAGGGGGGCTCAACCCCTGGGCCGACGTCCTGACTTTC
TRBV12-3/TRBV12-4,TRBD1,TRBJ2-6,few,CASSPDRGLGANVLTF,TGTGCCAGCAGTCCGGACAGGGGGCTTGGGGCCAACGTCCTGACTTTC
TRBV6-5,TRBD2,TRBJ2-3,few,CASSTLAGGSDTQYF,TGTGCCAGCAGTACTCTAGCGGGGGGGTCCGATACGCAGTATTTT
TRBV12-3/TRBV12-4,-,TRBJ2-1,many,CASSFSGINNEQFF,TGTGCCAGCAGTTTTTCAGGGATAAACAATGAGCAGTTCTTC
TRBV10-3,-,TRBJ2-1,few,CAISRQVSYNEQFF,TGTGCCATCTCCAGACAGGTCTCCTACAATGAGCAGTTCTTC
TRBV6-2/TRBV6-3,-,TRBJ2-7,many,CASSSRRNYEQYF,TGTGCCAGCAGTTCCCGTCGCAACTACGAGCAGTACTTC
TRBV29-1,-,TRBJ1-2,-,CSAAREVDYTF,TGCAGCGCTGCCCGGGAAGTCGACTACACCTTC
TRBV5-6,-,TRBJ2-5,-,CASDPGRQETQYF,TGTGCCAGCGACCCCGGGCGTCAAGAGACCCAGTACTTC
TRBV12-3/TRBV12-4,-,TRBJ1-1,many,CASSWQGNTEAFF,TGTGCCAGCAGTTGGCAGGGGAACACTGAAGCTTTCTTT
TRBV24-1,TRBD1,TRBJ2-5,-,CATHDGTGEETQYF,TGTGCCACCCATGACGGGACAGGGGAAGAGACCCAGTACTTC
TRBV10-3,-,TRBJ2-7,few,CAISESIEGYYEQYF,TGTGCCATCAGTGAGTCGATAGAGGGGTACTACGAGCAGTACTTC
TRBV4-3,TRBD1,TRBJ2-7,-,CASSHDRGRYEQYF,TGCGCCAGCAGCCACGACAGGGGACGTTACGAGCAGTACTTC
TRBV2,TRBD1,TRBJ2-1,many,CAVQGTNEQFF,TGTGCCGTACAGGGGACCAATGAGCAGTTCTTC
TRBV28,-,TRBJ2-7,-,CASSFPGGRDHPGEQYF,TGTGCCAGCAGTTTTCCCGGGGGCAGGGACCACCCTGGCGAGCAGTACTTC
TRBV16,TRBD1,TRBJ1-4,few,CASSQHGDSELFF,TGTGCCAGCAGCCAACACGGGGACAGCGAATTGTTTTTT
TRBV29-1,-,TRBJ2-7,many,CSVAGLKSSYEQYF,TGCAGCGTTGCGGGCCTGAAGAGCTCCTACGAGCAGTACTTC
TRBV20-1,-,TRBJ2-7,few,CSARDLREDSYEQYF,TGCAGTGCTAGAGATTTGAGGGAGGACTCCTACGAGCAGTACTTC
TRBV30,-,TRBJ2-2,-,CAWSMGRTNTGELFF,TGTGCCTGGAGTATGGGACGTACGAACACCGGGGAGCTGTTTTTT
TRBV14,TRBD2,TRBJ2-3,once,CASSSWLAGGSDTQYF,TGTGCCAGCAGCTCTTGGCTAGCGGGAGGTTCAGATACGCAGTATTTT
TRBV11-2,-,TRBJ2-2,many,CASTPGPMNTGELFF,TGTGCCAGCACCCCGGGACCAATGAACACCGGGGAGCTGTTTTTT
TRBV12-3/TRBV12-4,-,TRBJ2-3,-,CASSVAGGMVDTQYF,TGTGCCAGCAGTGTGGCAGGGGGGATGGTAGATACGCAGTATTTT
TRBV10-3,-,TRBJ2-7,-,CAISESRGGKTYDYEQYF,TGTGCCATCAGTGAGTCGAGGGGTGGTAAAACATACGACTACGAGCAGTACTTC